These 5 T cell receptor beta chains were all obtained from the same sample, sequenced in a study of a mutant IDH1 vaccine in newly diagnosed glioma. Which antigens these TCRs recognize remains unknown. Regarding time point: week 35, safety follow-up. With topical imiquimod, each dose of the vaccine consisted of 300 ug of mutant IDH1 20-mer peptide. Repertoires were generated with immunoSEQ multiplex PCR, while TCRdb's copy carries only in-frame clones and drops some. The table shows tens of thousands of clones, with 85% to 90% occurring only once. Sequencing used PBMCs, obtained from a glioma patient whose treatment included an IDH1 peptide vaccine. These receptor sequences come from a man aged 35 to 55 with glioma.

The rearrangement links TRBV19 to TRBJ2-5; the D call may be TRBD1 or TRBD2 (5 bases each). V was cut by 3 bases and J by 4 bases, with 9 bases left in between. The CDR3 covers 13 residues. Germline values: CDR1 LNHDA, CDR2 SQIVND (reference sequence). The CDR3 region is CASSIGTRETQYF. CDR3 in DNA: TGTGCCAGTAGTATTGGGACGAGAGAGACCCAGTACTTC. The entire variable domain, with the rest obtained from reference TRBV19 and TRBJ2-5, is as follows: DGGITQSPKYLFRKEGQNVTLSCEQNLNHDAMYWYRQDPGQGLRLIYYSQIVNDFQKGDIAEGYSVSREKKESFPLTVTSAQKNPTAFYLCASSIGTRETQYFGPGTRLLVL.

The CDR3 sequence: CAIGSGVSTDTQYF. In DNA, the CDR3 is TGTGCCATCGGATCGGGGGTTAGCACAGATACGCAGTATTTT. This rearrangement joins TRBV10-3 to TRBJ2-3, with D perhaps TRBD2 (6 bases). V was shortened by 8 bases and J by 0 bases, with 12 bases between the two germline ends. The CDR3 is 14 residues long. In germline, CDR1 is ENHRY, CDR2 SYGVKD.

This sequence joins TRBV7-2 and TRBJ2-1; D is possibly TRBD2 (5 bases). V was clipped by 4 bases and J by 1 base, with 8 bases between them. The CDR3 has 14 amino acids. Germline CDR1 and CDR2: SGHTA and FQGNSA. The CDR3 sequence is CASSSAGSYNEQFF. CDR3 nucleotide sequence: TGTGCCAGCAGCTCTGCGGGTTCCTACAATGAGCAGTTCTTC.

This chain uses TRBV19 with TRBJ1-5, with 9 bases aligning to TRBD1. J gave up 2 bases and V 6 bases, and 8 bases lay outside the gene matches. CDR3 length: 16 residues. Germline V gene lookup returns CDR1 LNHDA and CDR2 SQIVND (reference sequence). The CDR3 region is CASRIRDREGNQPQHF. CDR3 bases: TGTGCCAGTAGGATTCGGGACAGGGAGGGCAATCAGCCCCAGCATTTT.

V usage is TRBV4-1 and J usage is TRBJ2-2; no firm D call. The V and J ends lost 5 bases and 5 bases respectively, with 15 bases between them. The CDR3 is made up of 15 amino acids. CDR1 and CDR2 (germline): MGHRA, YSYEKL. The CDR3, as DNA: TGCGCCAGCAGCTCCAGATCTTCGTGGACCGGGGAGCTGTTTTTT. Translation: CASSSRSSWTGELFF.